The 32 T cell receptor beta chains below were found in one sample sequenced in a study of human T cells and chemical hapten exposure. Time point specified: patch test 3, about 24 weeks after DPC sensitization. The treatment denotes: therapeutic diphenylcyclopropenone sensitization with weekly scalp DPC. Each CDR3 protein gets one entry after TCRdb re-called the RACE reads with MiXCR. The sample carries about 120,000 distinct CDR3 sequences, about 11% recorded once. The source was whole blood, collected in connection with sensitization to the hapten diphenylcyclopropenone (DPC). Receptor source: a woman in her fifties or sixties with alopecia areata. Some clones in this sample may be carry-over from other donors' samples.

The J gene is TRBJ2-7, the V gene TRBV9, with 10 nucleotides matching TRBD2. V was clipped by 3 bases and J by 2 bases; unmatched bases: 14. Germline CDR1 reads SGDLS; CDR2 reads YYNGEE. The CDR3 extends over 18 amino acids. This CDR3 is CASSEGLAEKSSPYEQYF. CDR3 in DNA: TGTGCCAGCAGCGAAGGACTAGCGGAAAAGTCAAGTCCCTACGAGCAGTACTTC. Full variable domain (outside the CDR3, taken from reference TRBV9 and TRBJ2-7): DSGVTQTPKHLITATGQRVTLRCSPRSGDLSVYWYQQSLDQGLQFLIQYYNGEERAKGNILERFSAQQFPDLHSELNLSSLELGDSALYFCASSEGLAEKSSPYEQYFGPGTRLTVT.

The table lists this clonotype with a few counts. This chain uses TRBV28 with TRBJ1-3; D not resolved. The CDR3 contains 13 residues. The germline gives CDR1 MDHEN, CDR2 SYDVKM. V lost 3 bases, J lost 4 bases, and 7 bases lay in between. Here the CDR3 reads CASSLAYGNTIYF. The CDR3 DNA reads TGTGCCAGCAGTTTGGCGTACGGAAACACCATATATTTT. Full variable domain (remainder filled in from reference TRBV28 and TRBJ1-3): DVKVTQSSRYLVKRTGEKVFLECVQDMDHENMFWYRQDPGLGLRLIYFSYDVKMKEKGDIPEGYSVSREKKERFSLILESASTNQTSMYLCASSLAYGNTIYFGEGSWLTVV.

The chain recombines TRBV20-1 with TRBJ1-1; maybe TRBD1 (6 bases). Germline values: CDR1 DFQATT, CDR2 SNEGSKA (reference sequence). The CDR3 runs to 14 residues. Trimming cost V 3 bases and J 0 bases, with 11 bases left between them. The CDR3 nucleotides read TGCAGTGCTAGGCCCGGACAGTTGAACACTGAAGCTTTCTTT. Protein: CSARPGQLNTEAFF.

This clonotype was seen a handful of times. The chain employs TRBV29-1 and TRBJ1-1; TRBD1 is a possible D gene (6 bases). CDR1 is SQVTM and CDR2 is ANQGSEA in the germline V gene. V was cut by 7 bases and J by 1 base, with 16 bases left in between. This CDR3 is 14 amino acids long. The chain's CDR3 is CSATGSGGNTEAFF. The CDR3 coding sequence is TGCAGCGCAACAGGGAGCGGGGGGAACACTGAAGCTTTCTTT.

The CDR3 DNA reads TGTGCCAGCAGATCATCCTCAACTAATGAAAAACTGTTTTTT. Protein sequence: CASRSSSTNEKLFF. The J gene is TRBJ1-4, the V gene TRBV5-5; D is uncertain. In germline, CDR1 is SGHKS, CDR2 YYEKEE (reference sequence). Deletions cut 5 bases from V and 0 bases from J, with 8 bases between. The CDR3 covers 14 residues.

This clonotype occurred a few times. V usage is TRBV6-5 and J usage is TRBJ1-1; D is uncertain. This CDR3 spans 14 amino acids. The germline V gene has CDR1 MNHEY and CDR2 SVGAGI. Trimming took off 0 bases at V and 1 base at J, with 6 bases between the two ends. Here the CDR3 DNA reads TGTGCCAGCAGTTACTCGTCAGAGAACACTGAAGCTTTCTTT. This encodes CASSYSSENTEAFF.

The chain links TRBV6-2 or TRBV6-3 to TRBJ1-1; 8 bases agree with TRBD1. Looked up from germline, CDR1 is MNHEY and CDR2 is SVGEGT. The CDR3 runs 13 residues. The junction had 7 bases not matched to a gene; V was cut back by 6 bases and J by 7 bases. The CDR3 nucleotides read TGTGCCAGCAGCCCCATCGGACAGGGTGAAGCTTTCTTT. It specifies CASSPIGQGEAFF.

This clonotype was counted a few times. The CDR3 region is CASSPQYSNQPQHF. In DNA, the CDR3 is TGTGCCAGCAGCCCTCAGTATAGCAATCAGCCCCAGCATTTT. The chain employs TRBV12-3 or TRBV12-4 and TRBJ1-5; D ambiguous. V was cut by 6 bases and J by 0 bases, with 9 bases left in between. This CDR3 has 14 amino acids.

The rearrangement uses TRBV28 and TRBJ2-1; D remains ambiguous. Germline V gene sequence: CDR1 MDHEN, CDR2 SYDVKM. The CDR3 runs to 13 residues. Trimming removed 3 bases at V and 9 bases at J, with 12 bases between. CDR3 nucleotides: TGTGCCAGCAGTTTCGTCTTTCCCCCTGAGCAGTTCTTC. This encodes CASSFVFPPEQFF.

The V gene is TRBV7-9, the J gene TRBJ1-3; D unresolved. The V end was cut by 5 bases, the J end by 0 bases, with 8 bases between. The V gene's germline CDR1 is SEHNR and CDR2 FQNEAQ (reference sequence). The CDR3 spans 14 residues. The CDR3 nucleotides are TGTGCCAGCAGCCCGGACGGCTCTGGAAACACCATATATTTT. This translates into CASSPDGSGNTIYF.

This clonotype was observed a few times. J is TRBJ2-3 and V is TRBV4-1; a possible D gene is TRBD1 (6 bases). This CDR3 has 15 amino acids. With 0 bases removed from V and 0 bases from J, the gap between germline ends came to 7 bases. The V gene's germline CDR1 is MGHRA and CDR2 YSYEKL. The CDR3, as DNA: TGCGCCAGCAGCCAAGATGGGGGCAGCACAGATACGCAGTATTTT. Protein product: CASSQDGGSTDTQYF.

Many counts were recorded for this clonotype. The chain links TRBV2 to TRBJ2-5, with D possibly matching TRBD1 (6 bases). Trimming pared 2 bases from V and 0 bases from J, leaving 7 bases between. CDR1 and CDR2 (germline): SNHLY, FYNNEI. This CDR3 region has 14 residues. The CDR3 loop is CASSEQGNQETQYF. The CDR3 DNA reads TGTGCCAGCAGTGAACAGGGGAACCAAGAGACCCAGTACTTC.

This clonotype was counted between two and nine times. The chain employs TRBV28 and TRBJ1-1, with D perhaps matching TRBD1 (5 bases). The CDR3 spans 17 residues. V was shortened by 2 bases and J by 9 bases, with 25 bases between the two germline ends. Germline V lookup: CDR1 MDHEN, CDR2 SYDVKM. In nucleotides, the CDR3 is TGTGCCAGCAGTTTAATTGGGACGGGGGGGGAGAGCGAGAAAGCTTTCTTT. It encodes CASSLIGTGGESEKAFF. Full variable domain (outside the CDR3, taken from reference TRBV28 and TRBJ1-1): DVKVTQSSRYLVKRTGEKVFLECVQDMDHENMFWYRQDPGLGLRLIYFSYDVKMKEKGDIPEGYSVSREKKERFSLILESASTNQTSMYLCASSLIGTGGESEKAFFGQGTRLTVV.

This clonotype was counted ten times or more. This chain connects TRBV28 to TRBJ2-7; D tentatively reads TRBD1 or TRBD2 (5 bases each). Per germline, CDR1 MDHEN and CDR2 SYDVKM. Trimming left V 5 bases short and J 5 bases short, with 16 bases between. The CDR3 totals 14 residues. CDR3 sequence reads: CASSLAGARDEQYF. The CDR3 DNA sequence: TGTGCCAGCAGTCTAGCCGGGGCCCGGGACGAGCAGTACTTC.

This clonotype was found a few times. V gene TRBV2 combines with J gene TRBJ1-5, with 7 bases fitting TRBD1. The germline gives CDR1 SNHLY, CDR2 FYNNEI. The J segment lost 4 bases and the V segment lost 2 bases, leaving 5 bases of the junction unmatched. The CDR3 length is 15 residues. The CDR3 region has the DNA TGTGCCAGCAGTGAATCGACAGGGATGAATCAGCCCCAGCATTTT. Translated, it gives CASSESTGMNQPQHF.

This chain links TRBV15 with TRBJ1-3; no reliable D call. CDR3 length: 17 residues. Trimming stripped 0 bases from V and 1 base from J, with 13 bases between. Germline CDR1 LNHNV, CDR2 YYDKDF (reference sequence). The CDR3 bases are TGTGCCACCAGCAGAGACGGCCAACCCATATCTGGAAACACCATATATTTT. Its translation: CATSRDGQPISGNTIYF.

Concerning this clonotype: With a much larger clone just one base away, this may be a read error. V and J are TRBV29-1 and TRBJ1-1; TRBD1 matches at 7 bases. The CDR3 extends over 13 amino acids. The germline CDR1 and CDR2 sequences are SQVTM and ANQGSEA. V dropped 7 bases and J dropped 4; count of bases not matched to a gene: 9. CDR3 DNA: TGCAGCGCCCTGGGACAGTCGAGCACTGAAGCTTTCTTT. Its protein is CSALGQSSTEAFF.

This clonotype was seen at least ten times. CDR3 residues: CSVVPPGPGELFF. The CDR3 region has the DNA TGCAGCGTCGTCCCCCCGGGTCCCGGGGAGCTGTTTTTT. This chain uses TRBV29-1 with TRBJ2-2, with D hard to call. The V end was cut by 6 bases, the J end by 6 bases, with 14 bases between. The germline V gene has CDR1 SQVTM and CDR2 ANQGSEA. The CDR3 is 13 amino acids.

V gene TRBV6-6 combines with J gene TRBJ2-3; D is uncertain. From germline, CDR1 is MNHNY and CDR2 SVGAGI (reference sequence). Trimming pared 3 bases from V and 10 bases from J, leaving 8 bases between. There are 11 residues in the CDR3. CDR3 sequence reads: CASSYDQAQYF. CDR3 bases: TGTGCCAGCAGTTATGATCAGGCGCAGTATTTT.

This clonotype was found many times. The chain uses TRBV5-1 and TRBJ1-1; 7 bases are shared with TRBD1. The germline V gene encodes CDR1 SGHRS and CDR2 YFSETQ. The CDR3 loop spans 15 amino acids. Trimming at V came to 4 bases and at J to 1 base, leaving 7 bases not matched to a gene. CDR3 amino acids: CASSPSTGRNTEAFF. In nucleotides, the CDR3 is TGCGCCAGCAGCCCGTCGACAGGGCGGAACACTGAAGCTTTCTTT.

This clonotype was seen many times. This chain uses TRBV28 with TRBJ2-3; 9 bases map to TRBD2. The CDR3 runs 16 residues. The V gene end was trimmed by 3 bases and the J gene end by 4 bases; junction bases not matched to a gene: 8. The germline gives CDR1 MDHEN, CDR2 SYDVKM. The CDR3 DNA sequence: TGTGCCAGCAGTTTGGACAGCGGGAGGAACTCAGATACGCAGTATTTT. Its translation is CASSLDSGRNSDTQYF.

The chain has TRBV7-2 and TRBJ2-3; D perhaps matches TRBD2 (6 bases). The V gene's germline CDR1 is SGHTA and CDR2 FQGNSA. The CDR3 runs to 15 residues. The germline V and J ends were trimmed by 0 bases and 3 bases, with 10 bases remaining between them. CDR3 residues: CASSLARGRTDTQYF. DNA of the CDR3: TGTGCCAGCAGCTTAGCGCGAGGGAGGACAGATACGCAGTATTTT.

This clonotype was seen a handful of times. The genes are TRBV5-1 and TRBJ2-1; the D call may be TRBD1 or TRBD2 (5 bases each). The CDR3 is 15 amino acids. Germline loops: CDR1 SGHRS, CDR2 YFSETQ. Trimming shortened V by 6 bases and J by 4 bases, and 17 bases separated the two germline ends. CDR3 coding DNA: TGCGCCAGCACTTTGGGACCGGCACTTTACAATGAGCAGTTCTTC. This codes for CASTLGPALYNEQFF.

The CDR3 loop reads CASSLIGQRETQYF. Here the CDR3 DNA reads TGTGCCAGCAGCTTAATTGGACAGCGGGAGACCCAGTACTTC. The chain has TRBV7-3 and TRBJ2-5; D possibly corresponds to TRBD1 (6 bases). The germline V gene has CDR1 SGHTA and CDR2 FQGTGA. Trimming removed 1 base at V and 5 bases at J, with 11 bases between. The CDR3 runs to 14 residues.

This clonotype was recorded a few times. A much more abundant neighbour one base away suggests this may be a read error. V usage is TRBV18 and J usage is TRBJ1-2; D remains ambiguous. Between the trimmed V and J ends, which lost 1 base and 6 bases, there was a span of 12 bases. Germline lookup yields CDR1 KGHSH and CDR2 LQKENI. The CDR3 is 14 residues long. The CDR3 sequence: CASSPLARSDGYTF. The DNA of the CDR3 is TGTGCCAGCTCACCACTCGCCAGGTCCGATGGCTACACCTTC.

Ten or more counts support this clonotype. V gene TRBV27 combines with J gene TRBJ2-7; 7 bases are a match to TRBD2. The CDR3 runs 13 residues. Germline V lookup: CDR1 MNHEY, CDR2 SMNVEV (reference sequence). Trimming took 8 bases from V and 0 from J; bases not matched to a gene: 4. The CDR3 region has the DNA TGTGCCAGCTCTAGCGGACCCTCCTACGAGCAGTACTTC. It encodes CASSSGPSYEQYF.

The chain recombines TRBV24-1 with TRBJ2-1, with D unresolved. V was clipped by 11 bases and J by 0 bases, with 7 bases between them. Germline lookup yields CDR1 KGHDR and CDR2 SFDVKD. CDR3 length equals 12 residues. CDR3 sequence (DNA): TGTGCCAGTTCGGGCTCCTACAATGAGCAGTTCTTC. Protein: CASSGSYNEQFF.

V gene TRBV20-1 combines with J gene TRBJ2-7; D possibly corresponds to TRBD2 (5 bases). This CDR3 spans 13 amino acids. V was shortened by 5 bases and J by 2 bases, with 13 bases between the two germline ends. Germline lookup yields CDR1 DFQATT and CDR2 SNEGSKA (reference sequence). CDR3 loop: CSASGGPAYEQYF. The DNA for the CDR3 is TGCAGTGCTTCAGGAGGCCCTGCCTACGAGCAGTACTTC.

This clonotype has at least ten counts. This chain joins TRBV29-1 and TRBJ2-1; no firm D call. The CDR3 covers 13 residues. V was cut by 5 bases and J by 0 bases, with 8 bases left in between. Germline-derived CDR1 and CDR2 are SQVTM and ANQGSEA. CDR3: CSVNPSSYNEQFF. CDR3 DNA: TGCAGCGTTAACCCTAGCTCCTACAATGAGCAGTTCTTC.

This clonotype was found a few times. A read error may produce the germline difference seen at one junction end. The rearrangement links TRBV11-2 to TRBJ2-3, with 10 bases that match TRBD1. Germline V gene sequence: CDR1 SGHAT, CDR2 FQNNGV. The length of the CDR3 is 15 residues. This CDR3 reads CASRLGTGVFDTQYF. In nucleotides, the CDR3 is TGTGCCAGCAGGTTAGGGACAGGGGTTTTCGATACGCAGTATTTT.

This clonotype was recorded a few times. The rearrangement links TRBV7-6 to TRBJ1-1, with 7 bases matching TRBD1. The CDR3 runs 16 residues. Germline lookup yields CDR1 SGHVS and CDR2 FNYEAQ. Losses at the gene ends were 0 bases for V and 0 bases for J; bases not matched to a gene: 4. Here the CDR3 DNA reads TGTGCCAGCAGCTTAGCAGGGGGCCGGCTGAACACTGAAGCTTTCTTT. It is translated as CASSLAGGRLNTEAFF. Using reference TRBV7-6 and TRBJ1-1 for the parts outside the CDR3, the full variable domain is GAGVSQSPRYKVTKRGQDVALRCDPISGHVSLYWYRQALGQGPEFLTYFNYEAQQDKSGLPNDRFSAERPEGSISTLTIQRTEQRDSAMYRCASSLAGGRLNTEAFFGQGTRLTVV.

This chain links TRBV9 with TRBJ1-6, with D perhaps TRBD1 (5 bases). V was pared by 7 bases and J by 4 bases, with 18 bases between. Germline lookup yields CDR1 SGDLS and CDR2 YYNGEE. The CDR3 totals 16 residues. The CDR3 is CASGGGGAIYNSPLHF. The CDR3 bases are TGTGCCAGCGGGGGGGGAGGGGCAATTTATAATTCACCCCTCCACTTT.